The text below deals with one TCR beta chain. What it recognizes is unknown. This may arise from a read error, as a much more abundant clone is one base away. Subjects aged 18 to 65 presented with newly diagnosed hyperthyroidism of less than 2 months' duration. V lost 6 bases to trimming and J lost 3 bases; unmatched junction nucleotides: 8. Per the germline V gene, CDR1 is MNHEY and CDR2 is SMNVEV (reference sequence). This CDR3 comprises 15 residues. These data originate in a study of T cells in Graves' hyperthyroidism and ophthalmopathy. In the study overall: Any treatment followed the collection of peripheral blood at initial diagnosis.

Study-wide points: The blood repertoire included most of the expanded thyroid clonotypes above 0.001.

Amplification yielded TCR beta CDR3 regions, with RNA transcripts as the source. Primed by the HTBI set, a first-round RT-PCR was run on the TCR CDR3. TCRdb ran MiXCR on the multiplex PCR reads and lists one entry per CDR3 protein. Of approximately 590,000 distinct CDR3 sequences listed, around a sixth are singletons. The source material was blood. This receptor was taken from a woman under 40 with Graves' hyperthyroidism. The chain combines TRBV27 with TRBJ2-7, with 10 bases lining up with TRBD2. DNA of the CDR3: TGTGCCAGCAGCCCGCTAGCGGGAGCTTACTACGAGCAGTACTTC. Its translation is CASSPLAGAYYEQYF.